Following are 7 T cell receptor beta chains from one sample sequenced in a study of cytomegalovirus exposure and HLA in healthy donors (dated by TCRdb to about 2017). The method behind the library was the immunoSEQ multiplex PCR assay. The multiplex PCR relied on a mix of 60 forward primers for TCR Vbeta segments and 13 reverse primers for TCR Jbeta segments. Sourced from immuneACCESS, this table was stored by TCRdb with only in-frame sequences that have V and J called. A share of the clones is absent; for the studies checked, an unresolved V gene accounts for under half, and the remainder has no known explanation. In this sample the table shows 150,000 or so clones, about 80% of which occur a single time. Jointly, the top ten make up 6.6% of the sample. The sequencing input was PBMCs. These receptors were obtained from a woman aged 45 to 65 in good health and CMV-seropositive.

The chain is built from TRBV9 and TRBJ2-1, with 7 bases aligning to TRBD2. J lost 0 bases, V lost 3 bases, and 3 bases had no gene match. Germline values: CDR1 SGDLS, CDR2 YYNGEE. This CDR3 spans 15 amino acids. Here the CDR3 DNA reads TGTGCCAGCAGCGGGGGGGGGAGCTCCTACAATGAGCAGTTCTTC. It specifies CASSGGGSSYNEQFF.

V and J are TRBV2 and TRBJ2-2; D is perhaps TRBD2 (5 bases). Between the trimmed V and J ends, which lost 6 bases and 6 bases, there was a span of 14 bases. CDR3 length equals 14 residues. The germline gives CDR1 SNHLY, CDR2 FYNNEI. The CDR3 protein is CASREDTGAGELFF. CDR3 bases: TGTGCCAGCAGGGAGGATACTGGCGCCGGGGAGCTGTTTTTT.

The rearrangement uses TRBV27 and TRBJ2-1, with 7 bases aligning to TRBD2. The V gene end was trimmed by 2 bases and the J gene end by 1 base; junction bases not matched to a gene: 2. Germline V gene sequence: CDR1 MNHEY, CDR2 SMNVEV (reference sequence). This CDR3 contains 15 residues. CDR3 sequence (DNA): TGTGCCAGCAGTTTAGGCGGGGGATCCTACAATGAGCAGTTCTTC. It encodes CASSLGGGSYNEQFF.

J is TRBJ2-7 and V is TRBV19; D unresolved. With 3 bases removed from V and 1 base from J, the gap between germline ends came to 13 bases. From germline, CDR1 is LNHDA and CDR2 SQIVND (reference sequence). The CDR3 is made up of 15 amino acids. The CDR3 DNA reads as TGTGCCAGTAGTATTGCAGGCTCCTCTTCCTACGAGCAGTACTTC. Its translation is CASSIAGSSSYEQYF.

This clone was seen a few times. CDR3 nucleotide sequence: TGTGCCAGCAGCCGGGACAGTTCACGGGGCTACACCTTC. This codes for CASSRDSSRGYTF. The chain joins TRBV5-4 to TRBJ1-2, with 7 bases identical to TRBD1. Germline V lookup: CDR1 SGHNT, CDR2 YYREEE (reference sequence). This CDR3 is built from 13 residues. The ends lost 4 bases at V and 8 bases at J; junction bases unmatched: 8. Full variable domain (rest looked up from reference TRBV5-4 and TRBJ1-2): ETGVTQSPTHLIKTRGQQVTLRCSSQSGHNTVSWYQQALGQGPQFIFQYYREEENGRGNFPPRFSGLQFPNYSSELNVNALELDDSALYLCASSRDSSRGYTFGSGTRLTVV.

The chain links TRBV1 to TRBJ2-6; the table's D call, TRBD2, has no DNA check behind it. TRBV1 is tagged as a pseudogene. The CDR3 is 23 amino acids. The CDR3 DNA follows: TGCACCAGCAGCCAACCCTCCGTCTCCCGCCGCACCAAAGTTAGCTCTGGGGCCAACGTCCTGACTTTC. Its translation: CTSSQPSVSRRTKVSSGANVLTF.

The V and J genes are TRBV5-4 and TRBJ1-6, with 8 positions matching TRBD1. CDR1 and CDR2 (germline): SGHNT, YYREEE (reference sequence). V lost 4 bases, J lost 6 bases, and 15 bases stayed unmatched. CDR3 size: 18 residues. Written as DNA, the CDR3 is TGTGCCAGCAGCCTCGAGGGACAGGCGTCCGTGATTAATTCACCCCTCCACTTT. This gives the protein CASSLEGQASVINSPLHF.